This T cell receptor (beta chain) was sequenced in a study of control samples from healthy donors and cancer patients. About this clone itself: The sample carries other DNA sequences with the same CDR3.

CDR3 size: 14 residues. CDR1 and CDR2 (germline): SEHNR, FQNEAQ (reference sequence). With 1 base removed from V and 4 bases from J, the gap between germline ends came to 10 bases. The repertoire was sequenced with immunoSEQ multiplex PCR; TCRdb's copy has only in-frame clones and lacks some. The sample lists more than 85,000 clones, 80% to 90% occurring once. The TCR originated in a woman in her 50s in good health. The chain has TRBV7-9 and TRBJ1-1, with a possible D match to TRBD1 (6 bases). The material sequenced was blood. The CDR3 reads CASSLEGGGTEAFF. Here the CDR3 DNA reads TGTGCCAGCAGCTTAGAGGGGGGTGGCACTGAAGCTTTCTTT. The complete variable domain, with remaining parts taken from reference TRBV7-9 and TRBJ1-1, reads DTGVSQNPRHKITKRGQNVTFRCDPISEHNRLYWYRQTLGQGPEFLTYFQNEAQLEKSRLLSDRFSAERPKGSFSTLEIQRTEQGDSAMYLCASSLEGGGTEAFFGQGTRLTVV.